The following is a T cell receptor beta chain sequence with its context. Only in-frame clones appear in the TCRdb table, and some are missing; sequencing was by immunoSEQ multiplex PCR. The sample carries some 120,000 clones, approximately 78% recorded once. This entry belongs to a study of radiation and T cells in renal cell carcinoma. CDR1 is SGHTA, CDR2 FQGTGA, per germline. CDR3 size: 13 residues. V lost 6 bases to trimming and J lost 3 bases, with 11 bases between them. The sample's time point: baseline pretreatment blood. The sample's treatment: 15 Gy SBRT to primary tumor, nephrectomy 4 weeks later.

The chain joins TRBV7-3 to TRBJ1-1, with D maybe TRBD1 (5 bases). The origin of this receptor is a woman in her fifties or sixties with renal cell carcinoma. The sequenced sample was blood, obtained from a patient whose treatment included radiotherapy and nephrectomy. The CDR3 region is CASSPVGDTEAFF. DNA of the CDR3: TGTGCCAGCAGTCCCGTAGGGGACACTGAAGCTTTCTTT.